This passage covers 29 T cell receptor beta chains from one sample sequenced in a study of CD8+ T cells in alopecia areata. Treatment of the sample: oral pan-JAK inhibitor, 5-10 mg twice daily. RNA was isolated and reverse transcribed to cDNA, the sequencing template. Clones were read by immunoSEQ multiplex PCR, and TCRdb kept only the in-frame ones, dropping some. Counted here are about 110,000 clones, about three fifths occurring once; the ten biggest clones make up less than 15%. The source was CD8+ T cells sorted from blood, collected at week 24, from a patient treated with tofacitinib. The source is a human donor with alopecia areata.

This clone was picked up a small number of times. The rearrangement joins TRBV19 to TRBJ2-7; possibly TRBD1 for D (5 bases). The CDR3 spans 13 residues. CDR1 is LNHDA and CDR2 is SQIVND in the germline V gene (reference sequence). Trimming shortened V by 3 bases and J by 3 bases, and 9 bases separated the two germline ends. CDR3 amino acids: CASSIQGGYEQYF. CDR3 coding DNA: TGTGCCAGTAGTATCCAGGGTGGCTACGAGCAGTACTTC.

The chain couples TRBV27 to TRBJ2-3, with D hard to call. The CDR3 runs 14 residues. Germline CDR1 reads MNHEY; CDR2 reads SMNVEV (reference sequence). With 2 bases removed from V and 1 base from J, the gap between germline ends came to 7 bases. CDR3 residues: CASSLLQGTDTQYF. The CDR3 coding sequence is TGTGCCAGCAGTTTACTGCAGGGCACAGATACGCAGTATTTT.

The rearrangement uses TRBV4-3 and TRBJ1-1; D is perhaps TRBD1 (6 bases). The CDR3 is made up of 14 amino acids. Germline assignment: CDR1 LGHNA and CDR2 YSLEER. V lost 3 bases and J 0 bases, leaving 8 bases between the germline ends. CDR3: CASSQGHLNTEAFF. The CDR3, as DNA: TGCGCCAGCAGCCAGGGACACCTGAACACTGAAGCTTTCTTT.

This clone was detected only a few times. CDR3 coding DNA: TGTGCCAGCAGCTTAGTCGGACAGGGCCCAGATACGCAGTATTTT. Protein: CASSLVGQGPDTQYF. The genes are TRBV7-3 and TRBJ2-3; TRBD1 agrees at 8 bases. J gave up 4 bases and V 2 bases, and 5 bases lay outside the gene matches. This CDR3 comprises 15 residues. CDR1 and CDR2 (germline): SGHTA, FQGTGA.

This clone was seen a handful of times. The chain combines TRBV9 with TRBJ2-1; 7 bases line up with TRBD2. CDR3 length: 17 amino acids. Germline V gene lookup returns CDR1 SGDLS and CDR2 YYNGEE. J lost 1 base, V lost 4 bases, and 11 bases had no gene match. The CDR3 is CASSPLGRGGSYNEQFF. The CDR3 bases are TGTGCCAGCAGCCCCCTCGGTCGCGGGGGATCCTACAATGAGCAGTTCTTC.

This chain uses TRBV7-9 with TRBJ2-7; D is unclear. From germline, CDR1 is SEHNR and CDR2 FQNEAQ (reference sequence). CDR3 length: 14 amino acids. Trimming pared 0 bases from V and 1 base from J, leaving 7 bases between. CDR3 sequence: CASSLALTSYEQYF. The CDR3 region has the DNA TGTGCCAGCAGCTTAGCCCTTACATCCTACGAGCAGTACTTC.

The chain carries TRBV4-2 and TRBJ2-7; no reliable D call. The CDR3 is 15 amino acids. The germline V gene has CDR1 LGHNA and CDR2 YNFKEQ. Trimming cost V 0 bases and J 1 base, with 10 bases left between them. Here the CDR3 reads CASSQDPSLSYEQYF. The CDR3, as DNA: TGTGCCAGCAGCCAAGATCCTTCTTTATCCTACGAGCAGTACTTC.

This chain connects TRBV9 to TRBJ2-7; D might be TRBD1 or TRBD2, each matching 5 bases. Germline CDR1 reads SGDLS; CDR2 reads YYNGEE. CDR3 length: 11 amino acids. V lost 3 bases and J lost 6, with 7 bases in between. The CDR3 DNA reads TGTGCCAGCAGCGGGGACGGCGAGCAGTACTTC. Translating gives CASSGDGEQYF.

This rearrangement joins TRBV7-2 to TRBJ2-2; a weak D match, TRBD2 (5 bases). Trimming cost V 1 base and J 6 bases, with 6 bases left between them. The CDR3 has 13 residues. Per the germline V gene, CDR1 is SGHTA and CDR2 is FQGNSA. The CDR3 DNA is TGTGCCAGCAGCTTAGTCGGGGCCGGGGAGCTGTTTTTT. Amino acids: CASSLVGAGELFF.

This clone was detected only once. The genes are TRBV27 and TRBJ2-1, with D maybe TRBD1 (6 bases). Germline V gene sequence: CDR1 MNHEY, CDR2 SMNVEV (reference sequence). Trimming stripped 7 bases from V and 0 bases from J, with 10 bases between. The CDR3 spans 14 residues. CDR3 protein: CASNQGSSYNEQFF. In DNA, the CDR3 is TGTGCCAGCAACCAGGGGAGCTCCTACAATGAGCAGTTCTTC.

Of note for this clone: Other DNA sequences from this sample encode an identical CDR3 as well. The V and J genes are TRBV4-1 and TRBJ1-1; D may be TRBD1 (5 bases). V was trimmed by 0 bases and J by 1 base, leaving 12 bases between them. This CDR3 contains 16 residues. Germline CDR1 reads MGHRA; CDR2 reads YSYEKL. CDR3 amino acids: CASSQEGEGRNTEAFF. DNA of the CDR3: TGCGCCAGCAGCCAAGAGGGGGAAGGCCGGAACACTGAAGCTTTCTTT.

This chain uses TRBV15 with TRBJ2-7; TRBD1 matches 8 bases. Trimming removed 4 bases from V and 5 bases from J; junction bases left unmatched: 4. CDR1 LNHNV and CDR2 YYDKDF come from the germline V gene (reference sequence). The CDR3 extends over 13 amino acids. CDR3 coding DNA: TGTGCCACCAGCACAGAACAGGGGGACGAGCAGTACTTC. Protein: CATSTEQGDEQYF.

DNA for the CDR3: TGTGCCAGCAGTGATGGACAGGGACTCTTTCATGGCTACACCTTC. It codes for CASSDGQGLFHGYTF. This chain connects TRBV25-1 to TRBJ1-2; 8 bases align to TRBD1. Losses at the gene ends were 3 bases for V and 6 bases for J; bases not matched to a gene: 9. Germline V gives CDR1 MGHDK, CDR2 SYGVNS. The CDR3 totals 15 residues.

The chain combines TRBV27 with TRBJ1-2; possible D gene TRBD1, 6 bases. V lost 3 bases, J lost 8 bases, and 10 bases lay in between. This CDR3 comprises 12 residues. Germline values: CDR1 MNHEY, CDR2 SMNVEV (reference sequence). CDR3 protein: CASSFATGGYTF. In DNA, the CDR3 is TGTGCCAGCAGTTTCGCTACAGGGGGCTACACCTTC.

The gene calls are TRBV20-1 and TRBJ2-1, with D perhaps matching TRBD2 (5 bases). Germline values: CDR1 DFQATT, CDR2 SNEGSKA (reference sequence). With 0 bases removed from V and 15 bases from J, the gap between germline ends came to 12 bases. CDR3 length equals 11 residues. The CDR3 coding sequence is TGCAGTGCTAGAGAGGGAGCGCGGCGGTTCTTC. As protein: CSAREGARRFF.

The CDR3 DNA sequence: TGTGCCAGCAGCCAGGGACTCCAAGAGACCCAGTACTTC. It is translated as CASSQGLQETQYF. The chain joins TRBV13 to TRBJ2-5, with D maybe TRBD2 (6 bases). The germline V and J ends were trimmed by 5 bases and 1 base, with 8 bases remaining between them. CDR3 length: 13 residues. Germline assignment: CDR1 PRHDT and CDR2 FYEKMQ (reference sequence).

The chain carries TRBV7-2 and TRBJ1-2; TRBD1 matches at 12 bases. Per germline, CDR1 SGHTA and CDR2 FQGNSA. Germline trimming cut 7 bases from V and 3 bases from J; bases unmatched to any gene: 9. CDR3 length: 16 residues. The CDR3 sequence is CASTPGQGALDYGYTF. As DNA, the CDR3 is TGTGCCAGCACCCCGGGACAGGGGGCGTTGGACTATGGCTACACCTTC.

This clone has a handful of counts. V gene TRBV10-3 combines with J gene TRBJ1-2; the match to TRBD1 covers 9 bases. Trimming at V came to 8 bases and at J to 6 bases, leaving 1 base not matched to a gene. The length of the CDR3 is 11 residues. Germline CDR1 is ENHRY and CDR2 is SYGVKD. CDR3 bases: TGTGCCATCGGGACAGGGAATGGCTACACCTTC. The encoded protein is CAIGTGNGYTF.

The V gene is TRBV5-4, the J gene TRBJ2-3; the D gene is possibly TRBD1 (6 bases). Germline V lookup: CDR1 SGHNT, CDR2 YYREEE (reference sequence). The CDR3 is 13 amino acids. V was clipped by 7 bases and J by 2 bases, with 11 bases between them. This CDR3 reads CASLRDNTDTQYF. In DNA form, the CDR3 reads TGTGCCAGCCTCAGGGACAACACAGATACGCAGTATTTT.

This chain joins TRBV7-8 and TRBJ1-5; D might be TRBD1 (5 bases). The CDR3 contains 14 residues. V was clipped by 2 bases and J by 5 bases, with 10 bases between them. Per the germline V gene, CDR1 is SGHVS and CDR2 is FQNEAQ. In DNA, the CDR3 is TGTGCCAGCAGCTTACTTCTGGGGGATCAGCCCCAGCATTTT. It is translated as CASSLLLGDQPQHF.

This clone has more than one count but fewer than ten. The rearrangement uses TRBV19 and TRBJ2-5; perhaps TRBD2 as D (5 bases). The germline gives CDR1 LNHDA, CDR2 SQIVND (reference sequence). This CDR3 has 12 amino acids. Between the trimmed V and J ends, which lost 5 bases and 7 bases, there was a span of 11 bases. The chain's CDR3 is CASSEGGGTQYF. The DNA of the CDR3 is TGTGCCAGTAGTGAAGGTGGAGGGACCCAGTACTTC.

This clone was picked up one time. This chain links TRBV7-6 with TRBJ1-5; D is ambiguous. The V end lost 5 bases, the J end lost 1 base, and 15 bases lay between the germline ends. CDR3 size: 16 residues. CDR1 is SGHVS and CDR2 is FNYEAQ in the germline V gene. The CDR3 region is CASSPRSGRSNQPQHF. The DNA of the CDR3 is TGTGCCAGCAGCCCCCGGTCGGGGAGGAGCAATCAGCCCCAGCATTTT. Full variable domain (remainder filled in from reference TRBV7-6 and TRBJ1-5): GAGVSQSPRYKVTKRGQDVALRCDPISGHVSLYWYRQALGQGPEFLTYFNYEAQQDKSGLPNDRFSAERPEGSISTLTIQRTEQRDSAMYRCASSPRSGRSNQPQHFGDGTRLSIL.

The chain has TRBV4-1 and TRBJ2-7; D is possibly TRBD1 (5 bases). There are 13 residues in the CDR3. Germline loops: CDR1 MGHRA, CDR2 YSYEKL. V lost 4 bases to trimming and J lost 5 bases, with 12 bases between them. This chain's CDR3 is CASSPGLAHEQYF. CDR3 nucleotide sequence: TGCGCCAGCAGCCCAGGGTTGGCTCACGAGCAGTACTTC.

The V gene is TRBV18, the J gene TRBJ1-5; D gene uncertain. Germline lookup yields CDR1 KGHSH and CDR2 LQKENI. The CDR3 contains 15 residues. V shed 3 bases and J shed 0 bases, with 9 bases lying between them. The CDR3 spells CASSPSVDSNQPQHF. The CDR3 nucleotides are TGTGCCAGCTCACCCTCGGTGGATAGCAATCAGCCCCAGCATTTT.

The chain employs TRBV7-8 and TRBJ2-5; TRBD2 aligns across 9 bases. Germline V gene lookup returns CDR1 SGHVS and CDR2 FQNEAQ. The CDR3 contains 16 residues. The junction had 7 bases not matched to a gene; V was cut back by 3 bases and J by 2 bases. The CDR3 sequence: CASSLFLAGLQETQYF. The CDR3 region has the DNA TGTGCCAGCAGCTTGTTTCTAGCGGGGTTGCAAGAGACCCAGTACTTC.

The rearrangement joins TRBV30 to TRBJ2-1; TRBD2 aligns across 8 bases. Germline CDR1 is GTSNPN and CDR2 is SVGIG (reference sequence). V was pared by 8 bases and J by 4 bases, with 4 bases of the junction left unmatched. The CDR3 sequence is 12 residues long. The DNA for the CDR3 is TGTGCCCGGGGGGGATCGTACAATGAGCAGTTCTTC. Its protein product is CARGGSYNEQFF.

This rearrangement joins TRBV5-1 to TRBJ2-1; D may correspond to TRBD1 or TRBD2 (5 bases each). Deletions cut 0 bases from V and 3 bases from J, with 10 bases between. CDR3 size: 15 residues. Germline CDR1 and CDR2: SGHRS and YFSETQ. The CDR3 sequence: CASSLAGDLYNEQFF. CDR3 bases: TGCGCCAGCAGCTTGGCTGGGGACCTCTACAATGAGCAGTTCTTC.

V is TRBV29-1 and J is TRBJ2-5; D may be TRBD2 (5 bases). The CDR3 is 16 amino acids. Trimming took off 1 base at V and 5 bases at J, with 20 bases between the two ends. The germline V gene has CDR1 SQVTM and CDR2 ANQGSEA. The CDR3 is CSVEGGSRLRDETQYF. The CDR3 coding sequence is TGCAGCGTTGAAGGAGGGAGCCGACTAAGGGATGAGACCCAGTACTTC.

The genes are TRBV13 and TRBJ2-7; TRBD1 aligns across 9 bases. Germline lookup yields CDR1 PRHDT and CDR2 FYEKMQ (reference sequence). This CDR3 comprises 15 residues. The trim removed 4 bases at V and 4 bases at J, leaving 8 bases unmatched. The CDR3 loop reads CASSSGTGLPYEQYF. The CDR3 DNA reads TGTGCCAGCAGCTCCGGGACAGGGCTACCGTACGAGCAGTACTTC.